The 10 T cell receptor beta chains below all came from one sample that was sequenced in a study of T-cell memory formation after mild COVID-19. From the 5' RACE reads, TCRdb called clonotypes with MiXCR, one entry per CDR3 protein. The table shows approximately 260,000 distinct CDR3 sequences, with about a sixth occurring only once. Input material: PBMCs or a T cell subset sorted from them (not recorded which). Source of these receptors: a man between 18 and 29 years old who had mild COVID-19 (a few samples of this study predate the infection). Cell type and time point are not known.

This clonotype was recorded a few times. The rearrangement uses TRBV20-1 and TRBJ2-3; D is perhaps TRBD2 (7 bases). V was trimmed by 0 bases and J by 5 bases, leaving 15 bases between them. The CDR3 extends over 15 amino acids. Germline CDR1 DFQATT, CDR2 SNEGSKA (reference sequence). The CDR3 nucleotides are TGCAGTGCTAGAGATTGGGGGCGGGAGAGAGATACGCAGTATTTT. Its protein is CSARDWGRERDTQYF.

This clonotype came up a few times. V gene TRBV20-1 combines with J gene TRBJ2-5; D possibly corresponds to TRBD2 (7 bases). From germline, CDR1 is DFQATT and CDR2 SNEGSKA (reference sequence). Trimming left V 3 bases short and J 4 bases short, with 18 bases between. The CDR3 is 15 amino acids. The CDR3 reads CSASTGGGPGETQYF. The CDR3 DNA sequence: TGCAGTGCTAGCACTGGGGGGGGGCCTGGAGAGACCCAGTACTTC.

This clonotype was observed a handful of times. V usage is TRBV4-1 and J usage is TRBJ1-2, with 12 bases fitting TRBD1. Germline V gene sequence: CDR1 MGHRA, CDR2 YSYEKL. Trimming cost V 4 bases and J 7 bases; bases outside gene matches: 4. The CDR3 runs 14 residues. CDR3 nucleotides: TGCGCCAGCAGCCTGGGACAGGGGGCGCTTGGCTACACCTTC. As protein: CASSLGQGALGYTF.

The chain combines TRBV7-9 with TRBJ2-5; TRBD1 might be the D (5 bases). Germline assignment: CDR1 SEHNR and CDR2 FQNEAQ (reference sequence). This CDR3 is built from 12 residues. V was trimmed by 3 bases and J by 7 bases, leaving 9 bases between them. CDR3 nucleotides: TGTGCCAGCAGCTTCAGGGTAGGGACCCAGTACTTC. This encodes CASSFRVGTQYF.

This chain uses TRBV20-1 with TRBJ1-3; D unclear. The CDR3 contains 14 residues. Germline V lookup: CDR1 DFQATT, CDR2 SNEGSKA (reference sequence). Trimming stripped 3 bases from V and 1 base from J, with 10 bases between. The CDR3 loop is CSASSPNSGNTIYF. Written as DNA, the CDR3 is TGCAGTGCTAGCTCGCCAAATTCTGGAAACACCATATATTTT.

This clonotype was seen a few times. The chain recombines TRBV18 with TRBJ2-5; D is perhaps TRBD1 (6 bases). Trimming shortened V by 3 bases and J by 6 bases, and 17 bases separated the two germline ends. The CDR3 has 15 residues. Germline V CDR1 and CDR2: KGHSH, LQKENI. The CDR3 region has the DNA TGTGCCAGCTCACCTACCCCAAGACAGGCAAAGACCCAGTACTTC. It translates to CASSPTPRQAKTQYF.

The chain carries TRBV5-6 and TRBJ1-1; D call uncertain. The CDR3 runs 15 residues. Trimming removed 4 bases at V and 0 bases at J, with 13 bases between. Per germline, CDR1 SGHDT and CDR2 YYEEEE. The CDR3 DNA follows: TGTGCCAGCAGCCTCCCGGGGTCGCTGAACACTGAAGCTTTCTTT. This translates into CASSLPGSLNTEAFF.

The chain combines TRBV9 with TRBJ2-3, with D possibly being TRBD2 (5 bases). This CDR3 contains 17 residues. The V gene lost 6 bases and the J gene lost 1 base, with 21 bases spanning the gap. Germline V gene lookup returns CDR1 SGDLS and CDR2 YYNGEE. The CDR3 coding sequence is TGTGCCAGCAACTACGGGCCGGGGAACAGCGGCACAGATACGCAGTATTTT. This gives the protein CASNYGPGNSGTDTQYF.

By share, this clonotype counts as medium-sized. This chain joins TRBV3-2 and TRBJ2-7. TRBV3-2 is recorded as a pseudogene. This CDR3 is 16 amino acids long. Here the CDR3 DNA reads TGTGCCAGCAGCCAAGATTTACCGCCTGCTACCTACGAGCAGTACGTC. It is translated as CASSQDLPPATYEQYV.

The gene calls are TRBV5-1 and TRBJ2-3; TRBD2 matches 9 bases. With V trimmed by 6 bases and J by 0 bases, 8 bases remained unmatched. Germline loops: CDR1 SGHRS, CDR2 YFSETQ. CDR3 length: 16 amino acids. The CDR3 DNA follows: TGCGCCAGCACCCTAGCGGGGCGGGTTAGCACAGATACGCAGTATTTT. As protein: CASTLAGRVSTDTQYF. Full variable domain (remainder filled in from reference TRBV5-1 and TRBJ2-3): KAGVTQTPRYLIKTRGQQVTLSCSPISGHRSVSWYQQTPGQGLQFLFEYFSETQRNKGNFPGRFSGRQFSNSRSEMNVSTLELGDSALYLCASTLAGRVSTDTQYFGPGTRLTVL.